This TCR beta chain was profiled in a study of blood T cell repertoires in COVID-19. Study-level information: Samples of COVID-19 (acute and convalescent) were obtained from the United States, Italy and Spain. Sources were T cells, B-cell-depleted T cells, or PBMCs; the material itself was cDNA or gDNA.

CDR3 length: 13 amino acids. Germline V gene sequence: CDR1 LNHDA, CDR2 SQIVND (reference sequence). After removal of 5 bases from V and 8 bases from J, the junction contained 8 bases not matched to a gene. Authors' methods: Estimates of nucleated cell counts were drawn from the amplification of reference gene primers. TCRdb's copy holds only in-frame clones and misses some; the assay was immunoSEQ multiplex PCR. V, J and clone size were drawn from that table, and D and trimming were deduced from the DNA. The sample has approximately 110,000 clones; about 85% are singletons. The sequenced sample consisted of peripheral blood. The receptor's source is a man aged 50-59 years with acute or convalescent COVID-19. The rearrangement joins TRBV19 to TRBJ1-2, with TRBD1 matching 7 bases. DNA for the CDR3: TGTGCCAGTAGTGCCACGACAGGGTTCGGCTACACCTTC. It codes for CASSATTGFGYTF.